This T cell receptor (beta chain) is drawn from a study of shared clonotypes between healthy human individuals. Details on this clone: The antigen remains undetermined.

Assay: immunoSEQ multiplex PCR; the TCRdb copy retains only in-frame clones and omits some. The sample shows 2 million to 2.5 million clones, nearly 97% of them seen only once. Study-level results: Clonotypes which were not shared had lower generation probabilities than clonotypes that all four donors shared. Naive CD4 clonotype sharing across several donors was approximately 5%. Naive subsets generally had larger estimated richness than memory subsets. Sequencing of the sorted subsets was shown by rarefaction to be incomplete despite large depth.

Germline CDR1 MNHNY, CDR2 SVGAGI (reference sequence). The CDR3 has 15 residues. V was cut by 0 bases and J by 2 bases, with 8 bases left in between. Sequencing was done on a sample of naive CD4+ T cells sorted from blood. Regarding subset: CD45RA+ positively selected. This sequence joins TRBV6-6 and TRBJ1-3; D is unclear. The origin of this receptor is a man younger than 35 in good health. CDR3 amino acids: CASSYSPGPGNTIYF. The CDR3 nucleotides are TGTGCCAGCAGTTACTCCCCCGGGCCTGGAAACACCATATATTTT.